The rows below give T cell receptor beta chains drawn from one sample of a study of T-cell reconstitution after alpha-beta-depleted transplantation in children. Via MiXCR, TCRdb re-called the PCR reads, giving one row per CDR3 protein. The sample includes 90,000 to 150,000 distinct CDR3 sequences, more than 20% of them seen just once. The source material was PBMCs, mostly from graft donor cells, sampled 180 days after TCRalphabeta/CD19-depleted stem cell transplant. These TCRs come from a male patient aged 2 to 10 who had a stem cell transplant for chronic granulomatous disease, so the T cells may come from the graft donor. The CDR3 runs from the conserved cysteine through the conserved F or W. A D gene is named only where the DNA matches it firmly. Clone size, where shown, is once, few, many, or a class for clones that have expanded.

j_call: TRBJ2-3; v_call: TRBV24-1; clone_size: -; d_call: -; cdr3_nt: TGTGCCACCAGTGTTGCCGGGGCCACAGATACGCAGTATTTT; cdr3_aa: CATSVAGATDTQYF
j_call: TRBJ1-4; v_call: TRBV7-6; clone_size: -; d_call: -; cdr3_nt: TGTGCCAGCAGCACCGGACAGCCGACTTACGAAAAACTGTTTTTT; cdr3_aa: CASSTGQPTYEKLFF
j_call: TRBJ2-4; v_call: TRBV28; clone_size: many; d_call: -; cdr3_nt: TGTGCCAGCAGTTGGGGGGACAGTCAGTACTTC; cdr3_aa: CASSWGDSQYF
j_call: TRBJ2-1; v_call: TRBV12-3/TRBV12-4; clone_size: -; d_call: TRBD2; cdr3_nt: TGTGCCAGCAGTCCCCGTCCTGGGGTAGCGGGAGACAATGAGCAGTTCTTC; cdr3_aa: CASSPRPGVAGDNEQFF
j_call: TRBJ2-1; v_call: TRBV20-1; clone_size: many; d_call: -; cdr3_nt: TGCAGTGCTTCGGACAAATGGGATTACAATGAGCAGTTCTTC; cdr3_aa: CSASDKWDYNEQFF
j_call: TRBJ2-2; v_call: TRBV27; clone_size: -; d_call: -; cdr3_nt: TGTGCCAGCAGTTTTCAGGGGTTTAACACCGGGGAGCTGTTTTTT; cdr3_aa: CASSFQGFNTGELFF
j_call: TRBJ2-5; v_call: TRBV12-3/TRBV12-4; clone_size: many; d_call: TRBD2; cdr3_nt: TGTGCCAGCAGTTCCGGGGGGATCCATTGGGAGACCCAGTACTTC; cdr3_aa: CASSSGGIHWETQYF
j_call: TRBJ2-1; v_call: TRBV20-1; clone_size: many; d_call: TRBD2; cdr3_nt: TGCAGTGCTAGAGTACCACTCCAGAATAGCGGGAGGCGCAATGAGCAGTTCTTC; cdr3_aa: CSARVPLQNSGRRNEQFF
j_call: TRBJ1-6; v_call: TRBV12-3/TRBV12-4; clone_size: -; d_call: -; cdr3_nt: TGTGCCAGCAGTTTATGGAATTCACCCCTCCACTTT; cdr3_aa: CASSLWNSPLHF
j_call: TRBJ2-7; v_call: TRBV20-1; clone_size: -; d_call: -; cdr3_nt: TGCAGTGCTAACCCCGACCGGGACTACGAGCAGTACTTC; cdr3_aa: CSANPDRDYEQYF
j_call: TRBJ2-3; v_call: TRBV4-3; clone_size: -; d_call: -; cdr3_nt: TGCGCCAGCAGCCAGGACTTGGGGGCAGATACGCAGTATTTT; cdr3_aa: CASSQDLGADTQYF
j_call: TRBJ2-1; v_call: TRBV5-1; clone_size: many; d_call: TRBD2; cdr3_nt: TGCGCCAGCAGCTTTAAACTAGCGGGAGGAAGCGCTACCTACAATGAGCAGTTCTTC; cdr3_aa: CASSFKLAGGSATYNEQFF
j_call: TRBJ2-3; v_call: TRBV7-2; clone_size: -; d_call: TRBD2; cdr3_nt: TGTGCCAGCAGCATCACTAGCGGGAGCGCCGCAGATACGCAGTATTTT; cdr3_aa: CASSITSGSAADTQYF
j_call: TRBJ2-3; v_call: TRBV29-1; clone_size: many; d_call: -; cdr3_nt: TGCAGCGTTGGTGGCTCCCCGGGTGGTGATACGCAGTATTTT; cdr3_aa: CSVGGSPGGDTQYF
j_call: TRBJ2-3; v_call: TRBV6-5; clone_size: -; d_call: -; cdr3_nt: TGTGCCAGCAGTTACTCGGCGGGGACAGATACGCAGTATTTT; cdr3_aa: CASSYSAGTDTQYF
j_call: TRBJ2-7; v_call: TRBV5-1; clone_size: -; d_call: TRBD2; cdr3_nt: TGCGCCAGCAGCTTAGGAAAGACTAGCGGAGGTTACGAGCAGTACTTC; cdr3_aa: CASSLGKTSGGYEQYF
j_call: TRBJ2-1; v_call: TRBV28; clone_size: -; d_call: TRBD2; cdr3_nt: TGTGCCAGCAGTTCTCTGCGACTAGCGGGAGTATACAATGAGCAGTTCTTC; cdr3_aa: CASSSLRLAGVYNEQFF
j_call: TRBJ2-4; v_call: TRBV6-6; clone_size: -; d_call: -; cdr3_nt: TGTGCCAGCAGAGGATTGACCTGGGACTTC; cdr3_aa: CASRGLTWDF
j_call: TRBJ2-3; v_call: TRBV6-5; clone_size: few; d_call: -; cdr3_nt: TGTGCCAGCAGTTACAACACAGATACGCAGTATTTT; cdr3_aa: CASSYNTDTQYF
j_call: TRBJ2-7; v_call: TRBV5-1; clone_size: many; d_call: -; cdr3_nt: TGCGCCAGCAGCTTGGCCGTTGGTCCCTCCTACGAGCAGTACTTC; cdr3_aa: CASSLAVGPSYEQYF
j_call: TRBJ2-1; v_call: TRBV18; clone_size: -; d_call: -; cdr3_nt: TGTGCCAGCTCACGGAACAGGGTTAATGAGCAGTTCTTC; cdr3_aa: CASSRNRVNEQFF
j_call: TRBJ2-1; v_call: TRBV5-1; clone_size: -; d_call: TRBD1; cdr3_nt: TGCGCCAGCAGCTTTGTGACAGGGGGCAACAATGAGCAGTTCTTC; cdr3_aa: CASSFVTGGNNEQFF
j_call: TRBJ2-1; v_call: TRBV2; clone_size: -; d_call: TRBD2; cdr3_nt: TGTGCCAGCAGTGAATCGGGGGTAGCGGGAGGGTCCTACAATGAGCAGTTCTTC; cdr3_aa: CASSESGVAGGSYNEQFF
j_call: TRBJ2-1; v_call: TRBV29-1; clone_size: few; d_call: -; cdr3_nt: TGCAGCGCCATTTGGGACCGGCTTAACAGCAATGAGCAGTTCTTC; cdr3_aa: CSAIWDRLNSNEQFF
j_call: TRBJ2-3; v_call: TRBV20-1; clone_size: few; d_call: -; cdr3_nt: TGCAGTGCTAGTACGAAACAGGTTCGGATCACAGATACGCAGTATTTT; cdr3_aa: CSASTKQVRITDTQYF
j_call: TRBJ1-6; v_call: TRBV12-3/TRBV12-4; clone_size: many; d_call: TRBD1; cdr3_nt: TGTGCCAGCAGTAACCCGACAGGGAGTAATTCACCCCTCCACTTT; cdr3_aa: CASSNPTGSNSPLHF
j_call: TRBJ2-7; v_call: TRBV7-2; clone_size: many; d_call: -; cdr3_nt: TGTGCCAGCAGCGTCACCGGGGACACCTACGAGCAGTACTTC; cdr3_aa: CASSVTGDTYEQYF
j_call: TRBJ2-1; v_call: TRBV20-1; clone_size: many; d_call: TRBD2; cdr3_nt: TGCAGTGCCTTAGCGGGAGGGCCCTACAATGAGCAGTTCTTC; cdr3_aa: CSALAGGPYNEQFF
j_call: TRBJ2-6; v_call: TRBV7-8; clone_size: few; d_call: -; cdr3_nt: TGTGCCAGCAGTCCTTTTGGGGGGACCTTTAGCTCTGGGGCCAACGTCCTGACTTTC; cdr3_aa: CASSPFGGTFSSGANVLTF
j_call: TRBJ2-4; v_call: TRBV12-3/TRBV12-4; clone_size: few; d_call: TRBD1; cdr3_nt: TGTGCCAGCAGTTCTCTCGGGACAGGGAGGGCCAAAAACATTCAGTACTTC; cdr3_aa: CASSSLGTGRAKNIQYF
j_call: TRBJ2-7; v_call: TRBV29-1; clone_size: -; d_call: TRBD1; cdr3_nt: TGCAGCGGGGCGCTACAGGGGGCAGGGGAGCAGTACTTC; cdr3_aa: CSGALQGAGEQYF
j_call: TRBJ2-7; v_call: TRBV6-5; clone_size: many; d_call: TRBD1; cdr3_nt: TGTGCCAGCAGTTACACAGGGGCTTCGGGCGAGCAGTACTTC; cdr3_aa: CASSYTGASGEQYF
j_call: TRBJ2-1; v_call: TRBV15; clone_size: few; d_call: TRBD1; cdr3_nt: TGTGCCACCAGCAGAGGACCGGGACAGGGGGTGGTTGAGCAGTTCTTC; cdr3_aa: CATSRGPGQGVVEQFF
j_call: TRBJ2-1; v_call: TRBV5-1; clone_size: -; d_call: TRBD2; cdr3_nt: TGCGCCAGCAGCTTACTGGGACTAGCTTTCCATGAGCAGTTCTTC; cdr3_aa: CASSLLGLAFHEQFF
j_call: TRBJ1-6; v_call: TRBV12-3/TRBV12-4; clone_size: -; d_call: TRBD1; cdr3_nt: TGTGCCAGCAGTTCCGGGACAGGGCAATTCCCCCTCCACTTT; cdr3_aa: CASSSGTGQFPLHF
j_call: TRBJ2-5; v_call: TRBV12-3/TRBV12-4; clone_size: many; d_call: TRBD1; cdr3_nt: TGTGCCAGCAGTTTAAGGACAGGGCCGTCCGGAGAGACCCAGTACTTC; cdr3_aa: CASSLRTGPSGETQYF
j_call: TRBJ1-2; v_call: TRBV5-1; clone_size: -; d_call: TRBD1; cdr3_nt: TGCGCCAGCAGCGGCGGGGACAGCTATGGCTACACCTTC; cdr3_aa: CASSGGDSYGYTF
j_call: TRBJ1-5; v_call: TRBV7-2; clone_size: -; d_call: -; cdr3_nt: TGTGCCAGCAGCTTAGTGGTTGGCCAGGACCAGCCCCAGCATTTT; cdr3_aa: CASSLVVGQDQPQHF
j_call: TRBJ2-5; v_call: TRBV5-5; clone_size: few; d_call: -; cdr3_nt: TGTGCCAGCACCTGGGGCGGTTTAAGAGAGACCCAGTACTTC; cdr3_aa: CASTWGGLRETQYF
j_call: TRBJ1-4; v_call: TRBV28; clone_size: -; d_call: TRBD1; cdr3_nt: TGTGCCAGCAGGCTGCCTGGGGGACAGGGGTTGTTTTTT; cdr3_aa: CASRLPGGQGLFF
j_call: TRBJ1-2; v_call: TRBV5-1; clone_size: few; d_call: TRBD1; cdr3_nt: TGCGCCAGCAGCTTGGTCCCGGACAGGGAGGGTGATGGCTACACCTTC; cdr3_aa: CASSLVPDREGDGYTF
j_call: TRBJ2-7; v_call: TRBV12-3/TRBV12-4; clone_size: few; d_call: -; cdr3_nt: TGTGCCAGCAGTTTACATGGGGCCTACGAGCAGTACTTC; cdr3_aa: CASSLHGAYEQYF
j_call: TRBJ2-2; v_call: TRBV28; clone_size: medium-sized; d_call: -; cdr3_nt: TGCGCCAGCAGCTTGAACACCGGGGAGCTGTTTTTT; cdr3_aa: CASSLNTGELFF
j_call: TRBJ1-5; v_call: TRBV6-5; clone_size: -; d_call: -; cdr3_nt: TGTGCCAGCAGTTACTCGCTCCAGTATAGCAATCAGCCCCAGCATTTT; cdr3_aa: CASSYSLQYSNQPQHF
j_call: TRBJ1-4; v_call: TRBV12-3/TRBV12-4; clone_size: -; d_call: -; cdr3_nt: TGTGCCAGCAGTTTATTGCAGGGTCGGGTTGAAAAACTGTTTTTT; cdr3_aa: CASSLLQGRVEKLFF
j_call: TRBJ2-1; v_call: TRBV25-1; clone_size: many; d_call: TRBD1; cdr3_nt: TGTGCCAGCCAGGGGGTATGGGTCAATGAGCAGTTCTTC; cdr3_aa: CASQGVWVNEQFF
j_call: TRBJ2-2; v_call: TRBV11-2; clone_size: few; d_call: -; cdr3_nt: TGTGCCAGCAGCCCCGACAGCACCGGGGAGCTGTTTTTT; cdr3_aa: CASSPDSTGELFF
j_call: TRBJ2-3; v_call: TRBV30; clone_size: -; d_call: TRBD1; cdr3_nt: TGTGCCTGGAGTGTCGGACAGGGTGTGACAGATCCGCAGTATTTT; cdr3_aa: CAWSVGQGVTDPQYF